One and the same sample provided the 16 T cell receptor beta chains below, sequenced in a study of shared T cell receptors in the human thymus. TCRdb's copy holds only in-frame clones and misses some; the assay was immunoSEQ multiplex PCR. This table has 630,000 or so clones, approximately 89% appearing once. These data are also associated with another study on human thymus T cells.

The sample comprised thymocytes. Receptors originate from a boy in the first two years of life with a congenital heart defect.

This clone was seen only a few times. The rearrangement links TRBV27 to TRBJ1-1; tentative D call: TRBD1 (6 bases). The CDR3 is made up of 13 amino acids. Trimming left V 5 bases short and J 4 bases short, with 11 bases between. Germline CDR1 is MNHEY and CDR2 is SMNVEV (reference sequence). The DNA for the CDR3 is TGTGCCAGCAGTCATACAGGGTTCACTGAAGCTTTCTTT. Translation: CASSHTGFTEAFF.

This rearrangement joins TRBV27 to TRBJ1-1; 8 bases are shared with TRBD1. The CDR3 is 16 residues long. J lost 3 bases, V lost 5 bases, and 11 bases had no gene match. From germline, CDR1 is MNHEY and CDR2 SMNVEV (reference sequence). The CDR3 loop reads CASSPARDRWYTEAFF. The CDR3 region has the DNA TGTGCCAGCAGTCCGGCCCGGGACAGGTGGTACACTGAAGCTTTCTTT.

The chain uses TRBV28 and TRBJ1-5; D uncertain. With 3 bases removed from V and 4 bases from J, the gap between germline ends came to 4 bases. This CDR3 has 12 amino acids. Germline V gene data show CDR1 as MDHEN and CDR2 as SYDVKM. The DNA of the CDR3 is TGTGCCAGCAGTTTCCCAAATCAGCCCCAGCATTTT. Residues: CASSFPNQPQHF.

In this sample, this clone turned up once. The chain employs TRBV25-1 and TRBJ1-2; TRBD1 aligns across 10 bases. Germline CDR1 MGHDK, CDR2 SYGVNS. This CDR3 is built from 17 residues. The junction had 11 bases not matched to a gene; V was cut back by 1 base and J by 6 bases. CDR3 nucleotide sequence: TGTGCCAGCAGTGAATTAGAAGGACAGGGGGAAAACAATGGCTACACCTTC. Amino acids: CASSELEGQGENNGYTF.

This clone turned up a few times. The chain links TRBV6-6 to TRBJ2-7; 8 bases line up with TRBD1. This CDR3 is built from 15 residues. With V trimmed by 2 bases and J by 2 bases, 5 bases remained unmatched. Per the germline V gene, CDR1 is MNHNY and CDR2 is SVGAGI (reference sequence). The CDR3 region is CASSYRTGLAYEQYF. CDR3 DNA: TGTGCCAGCAGTTACCGGACAGGGCTAGCCTACGAGCAGTACTTC.

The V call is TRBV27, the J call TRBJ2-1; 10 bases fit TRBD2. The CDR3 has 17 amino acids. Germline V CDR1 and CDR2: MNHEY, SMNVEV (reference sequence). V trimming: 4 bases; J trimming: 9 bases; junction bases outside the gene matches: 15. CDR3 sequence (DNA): TGTGCCAGCAGTTGGCAGCGGGGGGGCCTGGTAGCAAGTGAGCAGTTCTTC. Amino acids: CASSWQRGGLVASEQFF.

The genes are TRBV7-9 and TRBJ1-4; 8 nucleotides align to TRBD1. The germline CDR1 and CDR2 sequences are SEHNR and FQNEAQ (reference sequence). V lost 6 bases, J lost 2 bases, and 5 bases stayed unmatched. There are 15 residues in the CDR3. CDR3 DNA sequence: TGTGCCAGCAGAGAGACAGGGGATACTAATGAAAAACTGTTTTTT. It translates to CASRETGDTNEKLFF.

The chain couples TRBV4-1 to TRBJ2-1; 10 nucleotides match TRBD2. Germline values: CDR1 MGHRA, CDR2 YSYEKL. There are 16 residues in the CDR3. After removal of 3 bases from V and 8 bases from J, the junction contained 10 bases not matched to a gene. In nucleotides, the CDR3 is TGCGCCAGCAGCCAGGATTCTAGCGGGAGAAAAGATGAGCAGTTCTTC. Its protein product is CASSQDSSGRKDEQFF.

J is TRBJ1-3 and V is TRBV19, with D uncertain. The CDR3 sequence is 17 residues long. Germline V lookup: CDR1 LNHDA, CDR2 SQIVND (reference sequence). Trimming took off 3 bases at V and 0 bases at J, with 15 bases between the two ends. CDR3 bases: TGTGCCAGTAGTATCCGGTTGGTGGAGAGCTCTGGAAACACCATATATTTT. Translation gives CASSIRLVESSGNTIYF.

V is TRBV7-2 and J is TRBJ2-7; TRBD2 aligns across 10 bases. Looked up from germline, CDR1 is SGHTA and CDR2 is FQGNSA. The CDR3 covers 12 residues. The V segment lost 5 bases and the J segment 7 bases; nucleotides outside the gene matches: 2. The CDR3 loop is CASSPSGSEQYF. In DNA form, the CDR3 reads TGTGCCAGCAGCCCTAGCGGGAGTGAGCAGTACTTC.

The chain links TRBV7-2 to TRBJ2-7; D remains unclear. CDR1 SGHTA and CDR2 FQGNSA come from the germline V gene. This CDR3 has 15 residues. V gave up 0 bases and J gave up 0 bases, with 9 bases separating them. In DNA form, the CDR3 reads TGTGCCAGCAGCTTAGCGTCACAGATCTCCTACGAGCAGTACTTC. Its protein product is CASSLASQISYEQYF.

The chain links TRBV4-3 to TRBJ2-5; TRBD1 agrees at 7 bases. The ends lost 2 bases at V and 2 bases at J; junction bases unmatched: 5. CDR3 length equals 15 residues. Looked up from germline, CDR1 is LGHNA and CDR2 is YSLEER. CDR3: CASSQRGQRQETQYF. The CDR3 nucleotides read TGCGCCAGCAGCCAACGGGGACAGAGACAAGAGACCCAGTACTTC.

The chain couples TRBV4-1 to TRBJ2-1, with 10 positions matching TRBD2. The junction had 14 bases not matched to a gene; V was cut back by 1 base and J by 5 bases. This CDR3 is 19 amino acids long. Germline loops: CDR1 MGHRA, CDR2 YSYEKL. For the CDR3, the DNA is TGCGCCAGCAGCCAAGTAATAGCGGGAGGATCTTCTGGGAACAATGAGCAGTTCTTC. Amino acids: CASSQVIAGGSSGNNEQFF.

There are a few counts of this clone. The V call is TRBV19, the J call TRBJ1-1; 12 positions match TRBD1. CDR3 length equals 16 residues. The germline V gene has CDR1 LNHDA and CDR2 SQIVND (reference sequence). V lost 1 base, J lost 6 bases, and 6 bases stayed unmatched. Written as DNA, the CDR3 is TGTGCCAGTAGTATAGGGGACAGGGGGCGAGAGGCTGAAGCTTTCTTT. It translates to CASSIGDRGREAEAFF. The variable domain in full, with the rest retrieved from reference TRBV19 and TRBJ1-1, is DGGITQSPKYLFRKEGQNVTLSCEQNLNHDAMYWYRQDPGQGLRLIYYSQIVNDFQKGDIAEGYSVSREKKESFPLTVTSAQKNPTAFYLCASSIGDRGREAEAFFGQGTRLTVV.

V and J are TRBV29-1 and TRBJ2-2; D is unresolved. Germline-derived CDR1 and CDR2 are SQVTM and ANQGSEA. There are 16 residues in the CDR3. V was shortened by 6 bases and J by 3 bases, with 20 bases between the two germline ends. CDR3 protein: CSVAPRGSQYTGELFF. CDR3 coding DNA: TGCAGCGTCGCCCCCCGAGGCAGCCAATACACCGGGGAGCTGTTTTTT.

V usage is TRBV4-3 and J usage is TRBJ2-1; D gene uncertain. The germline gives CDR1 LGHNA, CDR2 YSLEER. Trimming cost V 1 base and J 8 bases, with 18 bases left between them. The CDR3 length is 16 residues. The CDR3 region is CASSQVLASLAYEQFF. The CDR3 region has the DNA TGCGCCAGCAGCCAAGTGTTAGCTTCGTTAGCCTATGAGCAGTTCTTC.